Detailed here is one TCR beta chain. Its matching antigen is unknown. This specimen comes from a study of T-cell memory formation after mild COVID-19. Study outcomes and limitations: Among CD4+ contracting clones, most were CM and EM, and CD8+ ones EMRA.

CDR1 is MNHEY and CDR2 is SMNVEV in the germline V gene (reference sequence). The ends were cut back, 10 bases at V and 5 bases at J, with 20 bases in the middle. The CDR3 is 14 residues long. Constant-segment primers and 5'RACE yielded cDNA libraries for TCR alpha and TCR beta, each carrying sample barcodes and UMIs. TCRdb ran MiXCR on the 5' RACE reads and lists one entry per CDR3 protein. The sample yields about 210,000 distinct CDR3 sequences, more than 25% seen once. The origin of this receptor is an adult woman who had mild COVID-19 (a few samples of this study predate the infection). Cell type and time point are not known. Material: PBMCs or a T cell subset sorted from them (not recorded which). The chain links TRBV27 to TRBJ1-1; tentative D call: TRBD1 (6 bases). The DNA of the CDR3 is TGTGCCACCCTCGTCCGGGGGGCCAGGACTGAAGCTTTCTTT. It is translated as CATLVRGARTEAFF.